This entry concerns a single T cell receptor beta chain. This CDR3 is also generated by other DNA sequences in the sample. Per the study methods: Using reference gene primer amplification, nucleated cell counts were estimated. Method: immunoSEQ multiplex PCR; TCRdb's copy keeps in-frame clones and lacks some. V, J and clone size derive from that table, while D and trimming were established from the DNA sequence. The sample contains about 330,000 clones, approximately 90% of which appear only once. Recruited during active infection, patients (from Seattle) were subsequently followed longitudinally. Germline-derived CDR1 and CDR2 are KGHSH and LQKENI. The CDR3 contains 14 residues. V lost 3 bases to trimming and J lost 3 bases; unmatched junction nucleotides: 3. The data belong to a study of blood T cell repertoires in COVID-19. Looking at the study overall: The samples span acute and convalescent COVID-19 from the United States, Italy and Spain. Nucleic acid was either cDNA or gDNA, and it came from T cells, B-cell-depleted T cells, or PBMCs.

The gene calls are TRBV18 and TRBJ2-3, with 7 bases fitting TRBD1. Sequencing input: peripheral blood. The receptor was derived from a man under 40 with COVID-19, enrolled during active disease. The CDR3 is CASSPRQGTDTQYF. As DNA, the CDR3 is TGTGCCAGCTCACCGAGACAGGGAACAGATACGCAGTATTTT. Using reference TRBV18 and TRBJ2-3 for the parts outside the CDR3, the full variable domain is NAGVMQNPRHLVRRRGQEARLRCSPMKGHSHVYWYRQLPEEGLKFMVYLQKENIIDESGMPKERFSAEFPKEGPSILRIQQVVRGDSAAYFCASSPRQGTDTQYFGPGTRLTVL.